Listed below are T cell receptor beta chains from one sample, sequenced in a study of blood T cell repertoires in COVID-19. Sequencing used immunoSEQ multiplex PCR; TCRdb keeps in-frame clones, though not all of them. Of some 230,000 clones detected, 82% appear once; the ten largest clones hold roughly 8.2%. Sequenced sample: peripheral blood. The source of these receptors is an elderly woman with COVID-19, enrolled during active disease. Both conserved end residues are trimmed from each CDR3.

j_call | v_call | cdr3_aa
TRBJ2-3 | TRBV18 | ASSWGRPSTDTQY
TRBJ2-7 | TRBV18 | ASSPWGQAYEQY
TRBJ1-6 | TRBV7-2 | ASRLRGLSNSPLH
TRBJ2-7 | TRBV18 | ASSPPTFSYEQY
TRBJ1-5 | TRBV5-1 | ASSLDRGTQPQH
TRBJ1-5 | TRBV19 | ASIGTGSRRQPQH
TRBJ1-1 | TRBV18 | ASSPARDREAF
TRBJ2-1 | TRBV9 | ASSASGGAFNEQF
TRBJ2-7 | TRBV5-4 | ASSLDLAVYEQY
TRBJ1-1 | TRBV9 | ASSGPGEGTEAF
TRBJ1-2 | TRBV6-1 | ASSEPRGQVYGYT
TRBJ2-7 | TRBV9 | ASSVIGWDRGSYEQY
TRBJ2-2 | TRBV18 | ASSPELAVGGELF
TRBJ2-3 | TRBV7-2 | ASSLEGLPYTQY
TRBJ2-1 | TRBV7-9 | ASSLARQIDEQF
TRBJ2-1 | TRBV12-3/TRBV12-4 | ASRRDIYNEQF
TRBJ2-7 | TRBV15 | ATSRSGTSDEQY
TRBJ2-6 | TRBV5-1 | ASSPWTDFPSGANVLT
TRBJ2-5 | TRBV5-6 | ASSYPRGIQETQY
TRBJ2-5 | TRBV7-9 | ASSLYSGEETQY
TRBJ2-1 | TRBV2 | ASRMVAEQF
TRBJ1-2 | TRBV7-9 | ASSPLGGGNYGYT
TRBJ2-7 | TRBV7-9 | ASSLTGGNEQY
TRBJ1-1 | TRBV5-1 | ASTLGGGNTEAF
TRBJ2-3 | TRBV7-2 | ASSLVSRRDTQY
TRBJ2-3 | TRBV6-5 | ASSFGTRGLDTQY
TRBJ2-4 | TRBV12-3/TRBV12-4 | ASSLHQGNIQY
TRBJ1-4 | TRBV6-5 | ASSYSQGTVREKLF
TRBJ1-4 | TRBV19 | ASTSGQLGEKLF
TRBJ1-1 | TRBV10-3 | AISESQYRVSGTEAF
TRBJ2-1 | TRBV6-5 | ASSYFTAGVGNEQF
TRBJ2-1 | TRBV5-1 | ASSFSGTSGSSYNEQF
TRBJ2-1 | TRBV3-1/TRBV3-2 | ASSPIPSGRYNEQF
TRBJ2-2 | TRBV5-1 | ASSPSSTSGTGELF
TRBJ2-3 | TRBV19 | ASIPRAGVKDTQY
TRBJ2-5 | TRBV3-1/TRBV3-2 | ASSQLKQRDPKETQY
TRBJ1-5 | TRBV18 | ASSQLPGQGTDQPQH
TRBJ1-6 | TRBV6-5 | ASSSGTGSPLH
TRBJ1-5 | TRBV30 | AWSLGSEAQPQH
TRBJ1-2 | TRBV19 | ASSLRQGGNYGYT
TRBJ1-4 | TRBV20-1 | SASRIGQGNEKLF
TRBJ2-5 | TRBV3-1/TRBV3-2 | ASSHYSSGGFQETQY
TRBJ1-1 | TRBV18 | ASGTNTEAF
TRBJ2-3 | TRBV5-1 | ASSPPSGASTDTQY
TRBJ2-2 | TRBV19 | ASSGVAGGGELF
TRBJ1-5 | TRBV6-5 | ASRWDIGNQPQH
TRBJ1-5 | TRBV7-2 | ASSRNMNQPQH
TRBJ2-5 | TRBV11-3 | ASSLDGSSHTETQY
TRBJ1-2 | TRBV25-1 | ASRGLSSGQGYGYT
TRBJ2-1 | TRBV6-5 | ASSLTSGSYNEQF
TRBJ1-5 | TRBV6-1 | ASSDRGLWPQH
TRBJ2-3 | TRBV28 | ASSTGTGFGRADTQY
TRBJ2-7 | TRBV29-1 | SVESAIGGYEQY
TRBJ2-1 | TRBV16 | ASSQSKASGSYNEQF
TRBJ2-1 | TRBV28 | ASSLSGIAYNEQF